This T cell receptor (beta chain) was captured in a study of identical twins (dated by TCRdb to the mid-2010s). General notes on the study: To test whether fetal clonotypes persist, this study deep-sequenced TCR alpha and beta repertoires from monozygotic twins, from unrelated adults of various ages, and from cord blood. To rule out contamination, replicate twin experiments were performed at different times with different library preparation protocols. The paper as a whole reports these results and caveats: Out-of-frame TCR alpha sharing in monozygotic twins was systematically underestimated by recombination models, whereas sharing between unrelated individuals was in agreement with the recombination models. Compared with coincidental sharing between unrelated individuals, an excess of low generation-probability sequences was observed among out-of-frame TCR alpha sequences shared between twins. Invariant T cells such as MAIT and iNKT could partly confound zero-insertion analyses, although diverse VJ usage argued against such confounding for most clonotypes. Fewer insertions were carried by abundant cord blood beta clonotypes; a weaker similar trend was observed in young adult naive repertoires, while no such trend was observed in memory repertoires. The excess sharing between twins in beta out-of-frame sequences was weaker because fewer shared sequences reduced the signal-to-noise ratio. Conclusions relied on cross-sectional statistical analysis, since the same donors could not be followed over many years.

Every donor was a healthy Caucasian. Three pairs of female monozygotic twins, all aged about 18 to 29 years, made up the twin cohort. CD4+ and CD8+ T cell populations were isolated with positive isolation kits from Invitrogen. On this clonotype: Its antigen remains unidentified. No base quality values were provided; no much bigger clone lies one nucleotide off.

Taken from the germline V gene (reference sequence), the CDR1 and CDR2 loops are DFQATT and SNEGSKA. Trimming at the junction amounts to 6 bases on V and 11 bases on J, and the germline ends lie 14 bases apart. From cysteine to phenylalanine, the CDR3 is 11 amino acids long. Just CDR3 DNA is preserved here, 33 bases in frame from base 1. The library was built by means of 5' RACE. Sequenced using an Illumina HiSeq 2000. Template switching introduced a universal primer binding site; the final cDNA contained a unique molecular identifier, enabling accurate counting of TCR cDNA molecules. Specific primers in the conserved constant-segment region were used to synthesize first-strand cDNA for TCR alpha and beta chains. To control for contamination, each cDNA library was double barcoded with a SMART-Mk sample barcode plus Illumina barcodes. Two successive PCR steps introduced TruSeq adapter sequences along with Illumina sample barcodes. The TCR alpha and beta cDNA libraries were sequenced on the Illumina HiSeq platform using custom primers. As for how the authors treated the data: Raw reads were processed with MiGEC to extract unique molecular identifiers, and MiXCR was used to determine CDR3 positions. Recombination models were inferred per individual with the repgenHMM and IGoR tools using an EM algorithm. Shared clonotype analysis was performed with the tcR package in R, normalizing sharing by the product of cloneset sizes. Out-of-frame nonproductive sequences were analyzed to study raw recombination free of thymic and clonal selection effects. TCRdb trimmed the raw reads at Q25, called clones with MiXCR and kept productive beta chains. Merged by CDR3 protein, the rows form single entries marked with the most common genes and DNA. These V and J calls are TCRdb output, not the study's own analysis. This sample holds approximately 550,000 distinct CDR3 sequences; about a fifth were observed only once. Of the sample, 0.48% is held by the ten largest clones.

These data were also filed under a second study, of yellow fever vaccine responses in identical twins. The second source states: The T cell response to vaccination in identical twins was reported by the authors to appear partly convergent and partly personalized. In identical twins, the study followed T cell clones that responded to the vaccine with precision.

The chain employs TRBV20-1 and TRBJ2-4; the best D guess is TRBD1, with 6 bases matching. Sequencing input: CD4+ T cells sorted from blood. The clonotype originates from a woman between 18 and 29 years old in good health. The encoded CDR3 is CSAVTGNVQYF. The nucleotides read TGCAGTGCCGTCACAGGGAATGTTCAGTACTTC.